The 4 T cell receptor beta chains listed next were all sequenced from one sample in a study of metastatic and nonmetastatic thyroid tumors. Every patient underwent thyroid surgery untreated. TCRdb re-called the PCR reads via MiXCR. The data contain roughly 22,000 clones, roughly 36% of them singletons. Sequenced sample: blood. The origin of the receptors is a male donor with papillary thyroid cancer or a benign thyroid nodule (not recorded which). Some clones in this sample may be carry-over from other donors' samples.

J is TRBJ2-7 and V is TRBV7-9; D is unclear. This CDR3 spans 14 amino acids. V was cut by 6 bases and J by 0 bases, with 12 bases left in between. Germline CDR1 reads SEHNR; CDR2 reads FQNEAQ (reference sequence). The CDR3 nucleotides read TGTGCCAGCAGTTTTAGGGAATTCTCCTACGAGCAGTACTTC. Encoded protein: CASSFREFSYEQYF.

The rearrangement uses TRBV4-3 and TRBJ2-1; 9 positions agree with TRBD2. The CDR3 is 14 amino acids. The germline V gene encodes CDR1 LGHNA and CDR2 YSLEER. The junction had 2 bases not matched to a gene; V was cut back by 4 bases and J by 4 bases. The CDR3 DNA reads as TGCGCCAGCAGCCGACTAGCGGAGTACAATGAGCAGTTCTTC. This codes for CASSRLAEYNEQFF.

This clone is labeled as medium-sized. V and J are TRBV3-1 and TRBJ2-5; D is uncertain. This CDR3 is built from 12 residues. The germline CDR1 and CDR2 sequences are LGHDT and YNNKEL (reference sequence). V was clipped by 2 bases and J by 0 bases, with 1 base between them. For the CDR3, the DNA is TGTGCCAGCAGCCAAAACCAAGAGACCCAGTACTTC. This sequence encodes CASSQNQETQYF.

This clone is deemed medium-sized. The chain carries TRBV6-1 and TRBJ1-2; 8 bases align to TRBD1. In germline, CDR1 is MNHNS, CDR2 SASEGT. After removal of 4 bases from V and 10 bases from J, the junction contained 8 bases not matched to a gene. CDR3 length equals 13 residues. The CDR3 DNA follows: TGTGCCAGCAGTGCCGGACAGGGAATGGCCTACACCTTC. This encodes CASSAGQGMAYTF.